Listed here are 28 T cell receptor beta chains from one sample, sequenced in a study of cytomegalovirus exposure and HLA in healthy donors. 13 Jbeta primers and 60 Vbeta primers were used for the PCR. Profiling relied on immunoSEQ multiplex PCR, and the TCRdb table lists in-frame clones only, not all of them. The sample carries 200,000 or so clones, over 75% recorded once. Sequencing used PBMCs. All receptors derive from a girl under three years old in good health and CMV-seronegative.

The V gene is TRBV7-9, the J gene TRBJ2-3, with D possibly TRBD1 on 5 matching bases. Germline loops: CDR1 SEHNR, CDR2 FQNEAQ (reference sequence). V was pared by 5 bases and J by 0 bases, with 12 bases between. The CDR3 runs 15 residues. CDR3: CASSLDTSSTDTQYF. In DNA, the CDR3 is TGTGCCAGCAGCCTGGACACCTCTAGCACAGATACGCAGTATTTT. The whole variable domain, remainder taken from reference TRBV7-9 and TRBJ2-3, is DTGVSQNPRHKITKRGQNVTFRCDPISEHNRLYWYRQTLGQGPEFLTYFQNEAQLEKSRLLSDRFSAERPKGSFSTLEIQRTEQGDSAMYLCASSLDTSSTDTQYFGPGTRLTVL.

The chain recombines TRBV5-4 with TRBJ2-7, with 8 bases matching TRBD2. This CDR3 contains 14 residues. J lost 6 bases, V lost 2 bases, and 7 bases had no gene match. Germline values: CDR1 SGHNT, CDR2 YYREEE (reference sequence). The CDR3 loop is CASSFPPGGTEQYF. Written as DNA, the CDR3 is TGTGCCAGCAGCTTTCCCCCGGGGGGGACCGAGCAGTACTTC.

The chain combines TRBV7-6 with TRBJ2-1, with D possibly being TRBD2 (5 bases). This CDR3 contains 17 residues. V lost 5 bases to trimming and J lost 7 bases, with 24 bases between them. In germline, CDR1 is SGHVS, CDR2 FNYEAQ. The CDR3 DNA is TGTGCCAGCAGCCGAGGGCGGCACCGAGGCCGGGGAAATGAGCAGTTCTTC. It codes for CASSRGRHRGRGNEQFF. The variable domain in full, completed from reference TRBV7-6 and TRBJ2-1, reads GAGVSQSPRYKVTKRGQDVALRCDPISGHVSLYWYRQALGQGPEFLTYFNYEAQQDKSGLPNDRFSAERPEGSISTLTIQRTEQRDSAMYRCASSRGRHRGRGNEQFFGPGTRLTVL.

This chain joins TRBV5-6 and TRBJ1-2; 11 positions match TRBD1. CDR3 length equals 13 residues. Germline CDR1 and CDR2: SGHDT and YYEEEE. Trimming at V came to 7 bases and at J to 7 bases, leaving 6 bases not matched to a gene. CDR3 DNA: TGTGCCAGCTGGACAGGGGGCGCGGGTGGCTACACCTTC. This codes for CASWTGGAGGYTF.

This clone was detected only a few times. V and J are TRBV27 and TRBJ2-7, with 14 bases fitting TRBD2. V was pared by 4 bases and J by 10 bases, with 9 bases of the junction left unmatched. Germline V gives CDR1 MNHEY, CDR2 SMNVEV (reference sequence). The CDR3 loop spans 15 amino acids. CDR3 sequence: CASSYSGTSGSAQYF. CDR3 bases: TGTGCCAGCAGTTATTCCGGGACTAGCGGGAGTGCACAGTACTTC.

This chain joins TRBV5-5 and TRBJ2-1; TRBD2 matches at 13 bases. Unmatched junction bases numbered 6, after V lost 0 bases and J lost 3 bases. Germline loops: CDR1 SGHKS, CDR2 YYEKEE (reference sequence). This CDR3 comprises 18 residues. The CDR3 loop is CASSLELAGGFYYNEQFF. As DNA, the CDR3 is TGTGCCAGCAGCTTGGAACTAGCGGGAGGGTTTTACTACAATGAGCAGTTCTTC.

V and J are TRBV13 and TRBJ2-4; possible D gene TRBD1, 6 bases. V lost 5 bases and J 8 bases, leaving 19 bases between the germline ends. This CDR3 region has 15 residues. The V gene's germline CDR1 is PRHDT and CDR2 FYEKMQ (reference sequence). The CDR3 protein is CASSRGQSKGYIQYF. The CDR3 bases are TGTGCCAGCAGCCGGGGACAATCAAAGGGCTACATTCAGTACTTC.

The chain couples TRBV4-2 to TRBJ2-1, with TRBD2 identical over 7 bases. This CDR3 region has 15 residues. Germline values: CDR1 LGHNA, CDR2 YNFKEQ. Unmatched junction bases numbered 7, after V lost 3 bases and J lost 5 bases. The CDR3 DNA is TGTGCCAGCAGCCACACGAGACTAGCCCACAATGAGCAGTTCTTC. Its translation: CASSHTRLAHNEQFF.

In this sample, this clone turned up once. CDR3 in amino acids: CASSRGGTSGDYEQYF. Here the CDR3 DNA reads TGTGCCAGCAGCCGAGGGGGGACTAGCGGCGACTACGAGCAGTACTTC. The chain joins TRBV5-4 to TRBJ2-7; 11 nucleotides align to TRBD2. V shed 4 bases, J shed 3 bases, and the junction held 9 bases outside the gene matches. The length of the CDR3 is 16 residues. Per the germline V gene, CDR1 is SGHNT and CDR2 is YYREEE (reference sequence).

The CDR3 protein is CATRATRLAGTDTQYF. The CDR3 DNA follows: TGTGCCACCAGGGCAACGCGACTAGCGGGTACAGATACGCAGTATTTT. This chain uses TRBV15 with TRBJ2-3, with TRBD2 identical over 10 bases. The CDR3 length is 16 residues. Germline lookup yields CDR1 LNHNV and CDR2 YYDKDF (reference sequence). The J segment lost 3 bases and the V segment lost 6 bases, leaving 9 bases of the junction unmatched.

The J gene is TRBJ2-1, the V gene TRBV7-6; 9 bases match TRBD1. V shed 1 base, J shed 4 bases, and the junction held 5 bases outside the gene matches. The length of the CDR3 is 16 residues. Germline V gene lookup returns CDR1 SGHVS and CDR2 FNYEAQ. The CDR3 loop reads CASSLERTGVYNEQFF. The CDR3 bases are TGTGCCAGCAGCTTAGAACGGACAGGGGTTTACAATGAGCAGTTCTTC.

The chain employs TRBV4-1 and TRBJ1-1; a weak D match, TRBD1 (5 bases). The CDR3 sequence is 17 residues long. V was trimmed by 3 bases and J by 0 bases, leaving 17 bases between them. The germline gives CDR1 MGHRA, CDR2 YSYEKL. CDR3: CASSQQTVHYMNTEAFF. Written as DNA, the CDR3 is TGCGCCAGCAGCCAGCAGACAGTACACTACATGAACACTGAAGCTTTCTTT.

The chain has TRBV9 and TRBJ1-4, with 9 positions matching TRBD1. Losses at the gene ends were 3 bases for V and 8 bases for J; bases not matched to a gene: 8. The CDR3 covers 15 residues. Germline V CDR1 and CDR2: SGDLS, YYNGEE. The CDR3: CASSGSGTGHEKLFF. CDR3 sequence (DNA): TGTGCCAGCAGCGGATCCGGGACAGGGCACGAAAAACTGTTTTTT.

V is TRBV6-5 and J is TRBJ2-5; possibly TRBD2 for D (7 bases). CDR1 MNHEY and CDR2 SVGAGI come from the germline V gene. V was shortened by 6 bases and J by 4 bases, with 12 bases between the two germline ends. The CDR3 contains 13 residues. CDR3 sequence reads: CASRKGGGETQYF. The DNA for the CDR3 is TGTGCCAGCAGGAAAGGGGGGGGAGAGACCCAGTACTTC.

A remark on this clone: The sample carries other DNA sequences with the same CDR3. The chain recombines TRBV2 with TRBJ1-1, with D perhaps matching TRBD1 (6 bases). V shed 2 bases and J shed 4 bases, with 8 bases lying between them. The CDR3 consists of 13 residues. CDR1 and CDR2 (germline): SNHLY, FYNNEI. The CDR3 sequence: CASSEWGPTEAFF. As DNA, the CDR3 is TGTGCCAGCAGTGAATGGGGGCCCACTGAAGCTTTCTTT.

V and J are TRBV7-2 and TRBJ2-1, with 8 positions matching TRBD2. This CDR3 has 13 residues. Trimming at V came to 5 bases and at J to 8 bases, leaving 5 bases not matched to a gene. Looked up from germline, CDR1 is SGHTA and CDR2 is FQGNSA. CDR3 in DNA: TGTGCCAGCAGCCCCGGGACTAGTGATGAGCAGTTCTTC. This sequence encodes CASSPGTSDEQFF.

The rearrangement links TRBV7-9 to TRBJ2-3; TRBD1 is a possible D gene (5 bases). Germline V gene data show CDR1 as SEHNR and CDR2 as FQNEAQ (reference sequence). The V end was cut by 3 bases, the J end by 2 bases, with 6 bases between. This CDR3 contains 13 residues. CDR3 bases: TGTGCCAGCAGCTTCAGGGTCACAGATACGCAGTATTTT. It specifies CASSFRVTDTQYF.

This chain joins TRBV7-9 and TRBJ2-2; 11 bases agree with TRBD1. Trimming removed 5 bases from V and 6 bases from J; junction bases left unmatched: 5. This CDR3 has 15 residues. Germline loops: CDR1 SEHNR, CDR2 FQNEAQ (reference sequence). The CDR3 region is CASSPLGQGAGELFF. CDR3 DNA sequence: TGTGCCAGCAGCCCCTTGGGACAGGGGGCCGGGGAGCTGTTTTTT.

This chain uses TRBV29-1 with TRBJ2-7; 11 positions match TRBD1. The trim removed 8 bases at V and 4 bases at J, leaving 13 bases unmatched. CDR3 length equals 15 residues. Germline assignment: CDR1 SQVTM and CDR2 ANQGSEA. CDR3 nucleotides: TGCAGCACCCGGGGACAGGGGGACAGTTTTTACGAGCAGTACTTC. Protein sequence: CSTRGQGDSFYEQYF.

The chain combines TRBV5-6 with TRBJ1-2; D perhaps matches TRBD1 (5 bases). With 0 bases removed from V and 6 bases from J, the gap between germline ends came to 18 bases. In germline, CDR1 is SGHDT, CDR2 YYEEEE. CDR3 length: 16 amino acids. The CDR3 region is CASSLAWGEIGDGYTF. CDR3 DNA: TGTGCCAGCAGCTTGGCCTGGGGGGAAATAGGGGATGGCTACACCTTC.

The table lists this clone with a count of one. The chain carries TRBV15 and TRBJ2-7; D perhaps matches TRBD1 (5 bases). CDR1 is LNHNV and CDR2 is YYDKDF in the germline V gene (reference sequence). V was pared by 4 bases and J by 2 bases, with 12 bases between. The CDR3 length is 14 residues. The CDR3 DNA follows: TGTGCCACCAGCACCGCAGGGTTACCCTACGAGCAGTACTTC. It translates to CATSTAGLPYEQYF.

CDR3 bases: TGTGCCAGCAGCTTCGGGCGGAGGCGGGACACCGGGGAGCTGTTTTTT. This sequence encodes CASSFGRRRDTGELFF. The chain has TRBV7-6 and TRBJ2-2; a possible D gene is TRBD2 (5 bases). The CDR3 covers 16 residues. The V end was cut by 3 bases, the J end by 3 bases, with 14 bases between. The germline CDR1 and CDR2 sequences are SGHVS and FNYEAQ.

The gene calls are TRBV6-6 and TRBJ1-1; D unclear. The germline V gene has CDR1 MNHNY and CDR2 SVGAGI (reference sequence). V was trimmed by 1 base and J by 1 base, leaving 13 bases between them. The CDR3 runs to 16 residues. CDR3: CASSYLTAKQNTEAFF. In DNA, the CDR3 is TGTGCCAGCAGTTACTTGACTGCAAAGCAGAACACTGAAGCTTTCTTT.

Notes on this clone: Other DNA sequences in this sample translate to the same CDR3. The chain is built from TRBV30 and TRBJ2-7; 10 nucleotides align to TRBD2. The V gene's germline CDR1 is GTSNPN and CDR2 SVGIG (reference sequence). The CDR3 is 13 amino acids. Trimming at V came to 5 bases and at J to 4 bases, leaving 5 bases not matched to a gene. The CDR3 protein is CAWAGTSVYEQYF. Written as DNA, the CDR3 is TGTGCCTGGGCCGGGACTAGCGTTTACGAGCAGTACTTC.

J is TRBJ2-1 and V is TRBV7-3; 8 bases match TRBD2. Germline V gene lookup returns CDR1 SGHTA and CDR2 FQGTGA. The CDR3 runs to 13 residues. V dropped 2 bases and J dropped 10; count of bases not matched to a gene: 4. CDR3 coding DNA: TGTGCCAGCAGCTTAGATGGCGGGAGGGAGCAGTTCTTC. This translates into CASSLDGGREQFF.

The V call is TRBV7-8, the J call TRBJ1-6; 8 nucleotides agree with TRBD1. Germline V gene sequence: CDR1 SGHVS, CDR2 FQNEAQ. Germline trimming cut 6 bases from V and 0 bases from J; bases unmatched to any gene: 22. The CDR3 is 22 residues long. The CDR3 sequence is CASSAWYPQTGVIRSYNSPLHF. In nucleotides, the CDR3 is TGTGCCAGCAGTGCTTGGTACCCCCAGACAGGGGTCATACGCTCCTATAATTCACCCCTCCACTTT.

V is TRBV9 and J is TRBJ2-7, with D possibly matching TRBD1 (6 bases). V dropped 3 bases and J dropped 3 bases, with 16 bases sitting between them. Germline CDR1 and CDR2: SGDLS and YYNGEE. The CDR3 loop spans 15 amino acids. CDR3 region: CASSEGDQTGYEQYF. CDR3 in DNA: TGTGCCAGCAGCGAGGGGGACCAAACCGGCTACGAGCAGTACTTC.

This clone occurred a few times. The gene calls are TRBV9 and TRBJ2-7, with D perhaps matching TRBD2 (5 bases). The V gene lost 2 bases and the J gene lost 0 bases, with 12 bases spanning the gap. The CDR3 runs 15 residues. The V gene's germline CDR1 is SGDLS and CDR2 YYNGEE. DNA for the CDR3: TGTGCCAGCAGCGTCGGCGGGTCCAGCTCCTACGAGCAGTACTTC. Residues: CASSVGGSSSYEQYF.